A selection of T cell receptor beta chains follows, all from one sample in a study of regulatory T cells in long-lasting Graves disease. TCRdb reanalysed the multiplex PCR reads using MiXCR and keeps one entry per CDR3 protein. The table includes approximately 270,000 distinct CDR3 sequences, approximately 20% detected once. These sequences were also reported in another study, on T cells in Graves' hyperthyroidism and ophthalmopathy.

The material sequenced was peripheral blood mononuclear cells (PBMCs), taken at new diagnosis, from a patient treated with antithyroid drugs. The receptor source for this set is a woman between 25 and 40 years old with Graves disease. Each CDR3 is given with its conserved first and last residue. A D gene is named only where the DNA matches it firmly. Some rows have no size entry. The others give once, few or many, or a class for an expanded clone.

V	size	D	J	CDR3	DNA
TRBV18	.	.	TRBJ2-7	CASSPQTGSGHEQYF	TGTGCCAGCTCACCTCAAACAGGTTCGGGCCACGAGCAGTACTTC
TRBV6-1	many	.	TRBJ2-3	CASRTDHGASTDTQYF	TGTGCCAGCCGGACAGACCACGGGGCTAGCACAGATACGCAGTATTTT
TRBV11-2	.	.	TRBJ2-5	CASSLARDGDKRSQYF	TGTGCCAGCAGCTTAGCCCGGGACGGAGATAAGAGATCCCAGTACTTC
TRBV18	many	.	TRBJ1-6	CASSPDSPNSPLHF	TGTGCCAGCTCACCGGACAGTCCTAATTCACCCCTCCACTTT
TRBV18	many	.	TRBJ1-2	CASSLAGQFYGYTF	TGTGCCAGCTCACTAGCAGGGCAGTTCTATGGCTACACCTTC
TRBV6-9	many	.	TRBJ2-7	CASSYSPGAGEQYF	TGTGCCAGCAGTTACTCCCCGGGGGCGGGCGAGCAGTACTTC
TRBV10-2	many	.	TRBJ2-7	CASSEGVSYEQYF	TGTGCCAGCAGTGAGGGCGTCTCCTACGAGCAGTACTTC
TRBV9	many	TRBD2	TRBJ2-3	CASSALAGGTHTQYF	TGTGCCAGCAGCGCACTAGCGGGGGGGACTCATACGCAGTATTTT
TRBV7-9	many	.	TRBJ2-3	CASSPGGSGTDTQYF	TGTGCCAGCAGCCCCGGGGGTAGCGGCACAGATACGCAGTATTTT
TRBV6-1	many	.	TRBJ2-2	CASVRENTGELFF	TGTGCCAGCGTTCGGGAGAACACCGGGGAGCTGTTTTTT
TRBV9	few	.	TRBJ2-3	CASSSPARGDTQYF	TGTGCCAGCAGCTCCCCAGCCCGGGGCGATACGCAGTATTTT
TRBV6-1	many	.	TRBJ1-6	CASSKPPLNGAVYNSPLHF	TGTGCCAGCAGTAAGCCGCCGTTGAATGGGGCCGTTTATAATTCACCCCTCCACTTT
TRBV2	many	.	TRBJ1-1	CASSAPGEGEAFF	TGTGCCAGCAGTGCTCCGGGGGAGGGGGAAGCTTTCTTT
TRBV20-1	.	TRBD1	TRBJ2-2	CSAYTGGETGELFF	TGCAGTGCTTATACAGGGGGCGAAACCGGGGAGCTGTTTTTT
TRBV29-1	many	TRBD1	TRBJ2-2	CSVMRDRNTGELFF	TGCAGCGTCATGAGGGACAGGAACACCGGGGAGCTGTTTTTT
TRBV7-8	many	.	TRBJ2-7	CASSPHGGRSEQYF	TGTGCCAGCAGCCCTCACGGGGGTCGTAGCGAGCAGTACTTC
TRBV20-1	many	.	TRBJ1-3	CSASRTVGTSGNTIYF	TGCAGTGCTAGTAGGACAGTGGGTACCTCTGGAAACACCATATATTTT
TRBV20-1	many	.	TRBJ1-6	CSAAPGGAYSPLHF	TGCAGTGCTGCCCCGGGGGGGGCGTATTCACCCCTCCACTTT
TRBV6-2/TRBV6-3	.	.	TRBJ2-7	CASSISSRRYEQYF	TGTGCCAGTAGTATTTCCTCCCGTCGGTACGAGCAGTACTTC
TRBV5-4	.	.	TRBJ2-2	CASSLFSGGELFF	TGTGCCAGCAGCTTATTCTCAGGCGGGGAGCTGTTTTTT
TRBV29-1	.	.	TRBJ2-3	CSGRQNTDTQYF	TGCAGCGGTCGACAGAACACAGATACGCAGTATTTT
TRBV7-8	many	.	TRBJ1-2	CASSLLDYGYTF	TGTGCCAGCAGCTTACTAGACTATGGCTACACCTTC
TRBV2	few	.	TRBJ2-1	CASNRERSNEQFF	TGTGCCAGCAACAGGGAGAGGAGCAATGAGCAGTTCTTC
TRBV12-3/TRBV12-4	.	.	TRBJ1-5	CASTPGGESNQPQHF	TGTGCCAGCACCCCGGGGGGGGAGAGTAATCAGCCCCAGCATTTT
TRBV12-5	many	.	TRBJ1-4	CASGLVLGRRNEKLFF	TGTGCTAGTGGTTTGGTACTTGGGCGGAGAAATGAAAAACTGTTTTTT
TRBV12-3/TRBV12-4	.	.	TRBJ2-5	CASSFPSSGSQTQYF	TGTGCCAGCAGTTTCCCTAGCTCCGGTAGTCAGACCCAGTACTTC
TRBV29-1	.	TRBD1	TRBJ1-2	CSVARGGGGYTF	TGCAGCGTTGCGCGAGGGGGCGGGGGCTACACCTTC
TRBV12-3/TRBV12-4	many	TRBD1	TRBJ1-6	CASSYGTAYNSPLHF	TGTGCCAGCAGTTACGGGACAGCTTATAATTCACCCCTCCACTTT
TRBV12-3/TRBV12-4	many	.	TRBJ1-6	CASTLGGAGSPLHF	TGTGCCAGCACCTTGGGAGGGGCCGGGTCACCCCTCCACTTT
TRBV5-8	many	TRBD1	TRBJ1-6	CASSLRGQGFSPLHF	TGTGCCAGCAGCTTGAGGGGACAGGGGTTTTCACCCCTCCACTTT
TRBV20-1	.	.	TRBJ2-7	CSARDAGTSYEQYF	TGCAGTGCTAGAGATGCGGGGACTTCCTACGAGCAGTACTTC
TRBV15	many	.	TRBJ2-1	CATSTGTEQFF	TGTGCCACCAGCACCGGGACAGAGCAGTTCTTC
TRBV7-9	many	TRBD1	TRBJ2-4	CASSLGTGKNIQYF	TGTGCCAGCAGCTTAGGGACAGGAAAAAACATTCAGTACTTC
TRBV7-9	few	TRBD1	TRBJ1-2	CASSPRNRGRDGYTF	TGTGCCAGCAGCCCCAGAAACAGGGGAAGAGATGGCTACACCTTC
TRBV2	.	.	TRBJ2-3	CASSVISYTDTQYF	TGTGCCAGCAGTGTAATTAGTTACACAGATACGCAGTATTTT
TRBV20-1	many	TRBD2	TRBJ2-1	CSARPTSGGAYNEQFF	TGCAGTGCTAGACCCACTAGCGGGGGGGCTTACAATGAGCAGTTCTTC
TRBV27	many	.	TRBJ1-1	CASSYRRAAYTEAFF	TGTGCCAGCAGTTACCGCCGAGCAGCCTACACTGAAGCTTTCTTT
TRBV5-1	many	TRBD2	TRBJ2-3	CASSPGGVTDTQYF	TGCGCCAGCAGCCCGGGGGGGGTCACAGATACGCAGTATTTT
TRBV12-3/TRBV12-4	.	TRBD2	TRBJ2-1	CASSLSGGHTYNEQFF	TGTGCCAGCAGTCTTAGCGGGGGGCACACCTACAATGAGCAGTTCTTC
TRBV18	many	TRBD1	TRBJ1-5	CASSLTSGQGADSNQPQHF	TGTGCCAGCTCACTTACCTCAGGACAGGGGGCCGATAGCAATCAGCCCCAGCATTTT
TRBV28	.	.	TRBJ1-2	CASSLRPGRGYGYTF	TGTGCCAGCAGTTTACGGCCAGGGAGGGGCTATGGCTACACCTTC
TRBV7-9	many	.	TRBJ1-1	CASSPIRGGERTEAFF	TGTGCCAGCAGCCCCATTAGGGGGGGAGAAAGAACTGAAGCTTTCTTT
TRBV6-5	many	.	TRBJ2-7	CASSWGTSYEQYF	TGTGCCAGCAGTTGGGGCACCTCCTACGAGCAGTACTTC
TRBV5-6	many	.	TRBJ2-7	CASSLYQGNYEQYF	TGTGCCAGCAGCTTGTATCAGGGAAATTACGAGCAGTACTTC
TRBV5-1	many	TRBD2	TRBJ2-1	CASSLLTSGDNEQFF	TGTGCCAGCAGCTTGCTGACTAGCGGGGACAATGAGCAGTTCTTC
TRBV3-1	many	TRBD1	TRBJ2-7	CASSQQTGTGGYEQYF	TGTGCCAGCAGCCAGCAGACCGGGACAGGGGGCTACGAGCAGTACTTC
TRBV5-1	many	.	TRBJ1-3	CASSLQGRSGNTIYF	TGTGCCAGCAGCCTCCAGGGCCGCTCTGGAAACACCATATATTTT
TRBV7-2	many	.	TRBJ2-3	CASSLGRASDTQYF	TGTGCCAGCAGCTTAGGGCGAGCGTCAGATACGCAGTATTTT
TRBV4-1	few	.	TRBJ1-2	CASSQDGNGYTF	TGCGCCAGCAGCCAAGATGGCAATGGCTACACCTTC
TRBV18	.	.	TRBJ1-4	CASSPSRVTEKLFF	TGTGCCAGCTCACCGTCAAGGGTTACTGAAAAACTGTTTTTT
TRBV3-1	many	.	TRBJ1-3	CASLGRGNTIYF	TGTGCCAGCCTCGGTCGAGGAAACACCATATATTTT
TRBV7-9	.	.	TRBJ2-3	CASSWRDPTTSTDTQYF	TGTGCCAGCAGTTGGAGGGACCCAACGACTAGCACAGATACGCAGTATTTT
TRBV18	few	TRBD1	TRBJ1-2	CASSRGTGVSMDYGYTF	TGTGCCAGCTCACGCGGGACAGGGGTATCTATGGACTATGGCTACACCTTC
TRBV5-1	.	.	TRBJ2-7	CASSLQGGSDYEQYF	TGCGCCAGCAGCCTCCAGGGGGGGAGCGACTACGAGCAGTACTTC
TRBV12-3/TRBV12-4	many	TRBD1	TRBJ2-7	CASSSDRFNSEQYF	TGTGCCAGCAGCTCGGACAGGTTTAATTCCGAGCAGTACTTC
TRBV7-2	.	TRBD2	TRBJ2-5	CASSSRTSGGLETQYF	TGTGCCAGCAGCTCCCGGACTAGCGGGGGGCTAGAGACCCAGTACTTC
TRBV19	.	.	TRBJ1-3	CASSTDRPGNTIYF	TGTGCCAGTAGTACTGACAGGCCTGGAAACACCATATATTTT
TRBV15	few	.	TRBJ1-4	CATSRDQGKANEKLFF	TGTGCCACCAGCAGAGATCAAGGGAAGGCTAATGAAAAACTGTTTTTT